These T cell receptor beta chains were read from a single sample in a study of response to subunit inactivated influenza vaccine. TCRdb itself ran the RT-PCR reads through MiXCR, one entry per CDR3 protein. This table has around 480,000 distinct CDR3 sequences, 9.5% to 13% appearing once. The material sequenced was PBMCs from blood, taken roughly 47 days after vaccination. These receptors were obtained from a man aged 45 to 65 who received an inactivated influenza vaccine. Both conserved end residues are part of each CDR3. A D gene is named only where the DNA matches it firmly. A clone size is listed for some rows: how often the clone was seen (once, few, many), or a class if it is expanded.

size	D	V	J	CDR3	DNA
many	NA	TRBV5-1	TRBJ2-7	CASSWPPGHLEVPYEQYF	TGCGCCAGCAGCTGGCCTCCGGGACATCTGGAGGTGCCCTACGAGCAGTACTTC
NA	NA	TRBV21-1	TRBJ2-5	CASSRPVGTQYF	TGTGCCAGCAGCAGGCCGGTTGGGACCCAGTACTTC
few	NA	TRBV4-2	TRBJ1-2	CASSQPGHGYTF	TGTGCCAGCAGCCAACCTGGGCATGGCTACACCTTC
few	TRBD2	TRBV20-1	TRBJ2-3	CSARDLGLAATDTQYF	TGCAGTGCTAGAGATCTTGGACTAGCGGCAACAGATACGCAGTATTTT
NA	NA	TRBV3-1	TRBJ1-5	CASSHPTANYQPQHF	TGTGCCAGCAGCCACCCGACAGCTAATTATCAGCCCCAGCATTTT
NA	TRBD2	TRBV9	TRBJ2-1	CASSVIPASGSSYNEQFF	TGTGCCAGCAGCGTAATTCCGGCTAGCGGGAGCTCTTACAATGAGCAGTTCTTC
NA	TRBD1	TRBV4-3	TRBJ2-7	CASSKDRLSYEQYF	TGCGCCAGCAGCAAGGACAGGCTGTCCTACGAGCAGTACTTC
few	NA	TRBV7-3	TRBJ2-1	CASSLLASPFNEQFF	TGTGCCAGCAGCTTACTGGCGAGCCCCTTCAATGAGCAGTTCTTC
few	TRBD1	TRBV7-9	TRBJ2-7	CASSPGRRGSYEQYF	TGTGCCAGCAGCCCCGGGCGCAGGGGGTCCTACGAGCAGTACTTC
few	TRBD1	TRBV7-9	TRBJ2-7	CASSVNWGTGNEQYF	TGTGCCAGCAGCGTGAATTGGGGGACAGGGAACGAGCAGTACTTC
many	NA	TRBV20-1	TRBJ1-6	CSVSQRPLHF	TGCAGTGTCTCCCAAAGGCCCCTCCACTTT
NA	NA	TRBV28	TRBJ2-3	CASISASGTDTQYF	TGTGCCAGCATTAGTGCTAGCGGCACAGATACGCAGTATTTT
many	TRBD1	TRBV6-5	TRBJ2-5	CASSDRVGTQYF	TGTGCCAGCAGCGACAGGGTCGGGACCCAGTACTTC
many	TRBD2	TRBV9	TRBJ2-1	CASSPTGTSGANEQFF	TGTGCCAGCAGCCCAACCGGGACTAGCGGGGCTAATGAGCAGTTCTTC
many	NA	TRBV20-1	TRBJ2-7	CSASRQGGTYEQYF	TGCAGTGCTAGTCGACAGGGAGGGACCTACGAGCAGTACTTC
few	NA	TRBV6-5	TRBJ2-1	CASSSHLSVRSYNEQFF	TGTGCCAGCAGTTCTCATCTTAGCGTGCGGTCCTACAATGAGCAGTTCTTC
few	NA	TRBV19	TRBJ2-4	CASSIVGTRLDF	TGTGCCAGTAGTATAGTGGGCACTCGCTTGGACTTC
many	NA	TRBV7-2	TRBJ2-4	CASSLGAVAKNIQYF	TGTGCCAGCAGCTTAGGAGCAGTAGCCAAAAACATTCAGTACTTC
few	NA	TRBV11-1	TRBJ2-5	CASSLGSTETQYF	TGTGCCAGCAGCCTGGGTAGTACGGAGACCCAGTACTTC
NA	NA	TRBV9	TRBJ1-2	CASSVEGGYYGYTF	TGTGCCAGCAGCGTAGAGGGGGGCTACTATGGCTACACCTTC
NA	NA	TRBV11-2	TRBJ2-5	CASSSVVGGGGGRQETQYF	TGTGCCAGCAGCTCCGTCGTGGGGGGCGGAGGGGGGAGACAAGAGACCCAGTACTTC
NA	NA	TRBV6-5	TRBJ2-2	CASSYGDGRHTGELFF	TGTGCCAGCAGTTACGGGGATGGTAGGCACACCGGGGAGCTGTTTTTT
few	NA	TRBV7-9	TRBJ1-3	CASSLTGPGNTIYF	TGTGCCAGCAGCTTGACAGGACCTGGAAACACCATATATTTT
NA	NA	TRBV5-1	TRBJ2-5	CASSSAVGVETQYF	TGCGCCAGCAGCTCGGCAGTAGGGGTTGAGACCCAGTACTTC
few	TRBD1	TRBV9	TRBJ2-1	CASSVAGTEGDEQFF	TGTGCCAGCAGCGTAGCCGGGACAGAGGGCGATGAGCAGTTCTTC
few	TRBD1	TRBV29-1	TRBJ2-7	CSVENVSGQGFPLFHEQYF	TGCAGCGTTGAGAACGTATCCGGACAGGGATTTCCCCTCTTCCACGAGCAGTACTTC
many	NA	TRBV7-2	TRBJ2-3	CASSLSPNRLGANTQYF	TGTGCCAGCAGCTTATCGCCTAATCGACTGGGGGCTAATACGCAGTATTTT
NA	NA	TRBV28	TRBJ1-1	CVRGGNTEAFF	TGTGTTAGGGGGGGAAACACTGAAGCTTTCTTT
many	TRBD1	TRBV20-1	TRBJ1-3	CSARDWGQGDSGNTIYF	TGCAGTGCTAGAGACTGGGGACAGGGGGACTCTGGAAACACCATATATTTT
few	NA	TRBV7-9	TRBJ2-1	CASSSLGEQFF	TGTGCCAGCAGCTCACTAGGTGAGCAGTTCTTC
NA	NA	TRBV6-2/TRBV6-3	TRBJ1-1	CASSFLLGTEAFF	TGTGCCAGCAGTTTCCTTTTAGGTACTGAAGCTTTCTTT
NA	TRBD2	TRBV5-1	TRBJ2-3	CASSLALGLAGGADTQYF	TGCGCCAGCAGCTTGGCCCTTGGACTAGCGGGAGGGGCAGATACGCAGTATTTT
few	TRBD2	TRBV4-2	TRBJ2-5	CASSLGVAGGLETQYF	TGTGCCAGCAGCCTCGGAGTAGCGGGGGGGCTTGAGACCCAGTACTTC
few	TRBD1	TRBV5-1	TRBJ1-1	CASKLSGGNTEAFF	TGCGCCAGCAAGCTTTCAGGGGGGAACACTGAAGCTTTCTTT
NA	NA	TRBV6-1	TRBJ1-6	CASRTGSWRDSPLHF	TGTGCCAGCAGGACAGGATCGTGGCGGGATTCACCCCTCCACTTT
few	NA	TRBV3-1	TRBJ1-6	CASSQGFHSPLHF	TGTGCCAGCAGCCAAGGGTTTCATTCACCCCTCCACTTT
many	TRBD1	TRBV20-1	TRBJ2-7	CSARVPPGQGDYEQYF	TGCAGTGCTAGAGTACCCCCCGGACAGGGGGACTACGAGCAGTACTTC
many	TRBD2	TRBV29-1	TRBJ2-1	CSVEALAGAYNEQFF	TGCAGCGTTGAAGCCTTAGCGGGAGCCTACAATGAGCAGTTCTTC
many	NA	TRBV4-2	TRBJ2-5	CASSQESALVETQYF	TGTGCCAGCAGCCAAGAGTCCGCCCTCGTAGAGACCCAGTACTTC
many	TRBD2	TRBV5-6	TRBJ2-7	CASRPSGGLSYEQYF	TGTGCCAGCAGACCCAGCGGGGGGCTCTCCTACGAGCAGTACTTC
NA	NA	TRBV15	TRBJ2-4	CATSYLGGVAKNIQYF	TGTGCCACGTCTTACCTAGGGGGAGTAGCCAAAAACATTCAGTACTTC
many	TRBD1	TRBV12-3/TRBV12-4	TRBJ2-2	CASNIRDSTNTGELFF	TGTGCCAGCAACATCCGGGACAGCACGAACACCGGGGAGCTGTTTTTT
NA	NA	TRBV18	TRBJ2-1	CASSPVGAPSIQFF	TGTGCCAGCTCACCAGTGGGGGCACCTTCGATACAATTCTTC
many	TRBD1	TRBV5-1	TRBJ2-7	CASSFLRGQGYEQYF	TGCGCCAGCAGCTTCCTCCGTGGACAGGGGTACGAGCAGTACTTC
few	NA	TRBV7-6	TRBJ2-1	CASSFWGSPYNEQFF	TGTGCCAGCAGCTTTTGGGGGAGCCCCTACAATGAGCAGTTCTTC
many	TRBD2	TRBV20-1	TRBJ2-1	CSARKLAGAANEQFF	TGCAGTGCTCGAAAACTAGCGGGGGCCGCCAATGAGCAGTTCTTC
NA	TRBD1	TRBV6-5	TRBJ1-2	CASSYSDRDYGYTF	TGTGCCAGCAGTTACTCCGACAGGGACTATGGCTACACCTTC
many	NA	TRBV5-1	TRBJ1-1	CASNPGGGLNTEAFF	TGCGCCAGCAACCCGGGGGGCGGACTGAACACTGAAGCTTTCTTT
few	NA	TRBV15	TRBJ2-7	CATSTTLEREQYF	TGTGCCACCAGCACAACCCTAGAGCGAGAGCAGTACTTC
few	NA	TRBV5-4	TRBJ2-7	CASSSGTELAREQYF	TGTGCCAGCAGTAGCGGGACAGAATTGGCTCGGGAGCAGTACTTC
NA	NA	TRBV7-3	TRBJ2-3	CASSPFMGATDTQYF	TGTGCCAGCAGCCCTTTTATGGGGGCTACAGATACGCAGTATTTT
NA	NA	TRBV2	TRBJ2-3	CASSTGGVPDTQYF	TGTGCCAGCTCCACCGGAGGGGTTCCAGATACGCAGTATTTT
many	TRBD2	TRBV12-3/TRBV12-4	TRBJ2-1	CASKGTSGDNEQFF	TGTGCCAGCAAAGGGACTAGCGGGGACAATGAGCAGTTCTTC
many	TRBD1	TRBV20-1	TRBJ1-1	CSARDRGRTEAFF	TGCAGTGCTAGAGACAGGGGGCGTACTGAAGCTTTCTTT
NA	NA	TRBV28	TRBJ1-1	CASRNNVPLTEAFF	TGTGCCAGCAGGAATAACGTTCCCCTAACTGAAGCTTTCTTT
NA	TRBD2	TRBV20-1	TRBJ2-7	CSAGQSGKVYEQYF	TGCAGTGCTGGTCAAAGCGGGAAGGTCTACGAGCAGTACTTC
few	TRBD2	TRBV7-6	TRBJ2-1	CASSLWGSGTYSSYNEQFF	TGTGCCAGCAGCTTATGGGGTAGCGGGACGTACAGCTCCTACAATGAGCAGTTCTTC